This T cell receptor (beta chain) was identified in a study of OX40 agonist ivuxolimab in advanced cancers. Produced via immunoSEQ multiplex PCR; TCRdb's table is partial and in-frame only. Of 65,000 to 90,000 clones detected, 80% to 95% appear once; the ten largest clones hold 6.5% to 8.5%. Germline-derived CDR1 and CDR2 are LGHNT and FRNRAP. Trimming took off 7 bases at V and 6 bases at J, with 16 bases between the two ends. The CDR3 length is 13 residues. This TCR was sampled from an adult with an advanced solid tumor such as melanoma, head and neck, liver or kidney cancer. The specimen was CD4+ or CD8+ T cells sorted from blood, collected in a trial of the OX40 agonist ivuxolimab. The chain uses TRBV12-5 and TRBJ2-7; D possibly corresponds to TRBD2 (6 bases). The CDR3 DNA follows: TGTGCTAGTGTCCCCGGGGAGGCTCCCGAGCAGTACTTC. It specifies CASVPGEAPEQYF.